This T cell receptor beta chain is drawn from a study of blood T cell repertoires in COVID-19. Sequencing used immunoSEQ multiplex PCR; TCRdb keeps in-frame clones, though not all of them. The sample carries about 130,000 clones, under 95% recorded once. The length of the CDR3 is 15 residues. V was pared by 6 bases and J by 3 bases, with 17 bases between. The germline CDR1 and CDR2 sequences are SNHLY and FYNNEI. The receptor was isolated from a man aged 55 to 69 with COVID-19, enrolled during active disease. Sequencing used peripheral blood. V usage is TRBV2 and J usage is TRBJ1-1; no clear D gene. Here the CDR3 reads CASRPFWNQDTEAFF. In DNA, the CDR3 is TGTGCCAGCAGGCCATTCTGGAATCAGGACACTGAAGCTTTCTTT. The whole variable domain, filled in from reference TRBV2 and TRBJ1-1, reads EPEVTQTPSHQVTQMGQEVILRCVPISNHLYFYWYRQILGQKVEFLVSFYNNEISEKSEIFDDQFSVERPDGSNFTLKIRSTKLEDSAMYFCASRPFWNQDTEAFFGQGTRLTVV.